One and the same sample provided the 3 T cell receptor beta chains below, sequenced in a study of T cell responses to AZD1222 COVID-19 vaccine. Libraries were prepared by immunoSEQ multiplex PCR; TCRdb keeps only in-frame clonotypes and omits some of them. The sample yields about 150,000 clones, 90% seen once. The source material was peripheral blood, sampled 28 days after the second AZD1222 dose. The source is an adult who received the AZD1222 COVID-19 vaccine.

This rearrangement joins TRBV5-6 to TRBJ1-1; TRBD1 agrees at 10 bases. V was clipped by 5 bases and J by 11 bases; unmatched bases: 6. Germline V gene lookup returns CDR1 SGHDT and CDR2 YYEEEE. The CDR3 runs 12 residues. CDR3 region: CASRRRGQGAFF. The CDR3, as DNA: TGTGCCAGCAGACGGAGGGGACAGGGGGCTTTCTTT. The full variable domain, its missing parts supplied by reference TRBV5-6 and TRBJ1-1, is DAGVTQSPTHLIKTRGQQVTLRCSPKSGHDTVSWYQQALGQGPQFIFQYYEEEERQRGNFPDRFSGHQFPNYSSELNVNALLLGDSALYLCASRRRGQGAFFGQGTRLTVV.

In DNA, the CDR3 is TGTGCCAGCAGCCAGGCCGGACACATAGCGGGAGCTTCTGGGGCCAACGTCCTGACTTTC. Its translation: CASSQAGHIAGASGANVLTF. The rearrangement links TRBV3-1 (or the pseudogene TRBV3-2) to TRBJ2-6, with 9 bases lining up with TRBD2. CDR1 and CDR2 (germline): LGHDT, YNNKEL (reference sequence). This CDR3 is built from 20 residues. The J segment lost 1 base and the V segment lost 3 bases, leaving 13 bases of the junction unmatched.

The genes are TRBV6-6 and TRBJ1-2, with 7 bases aligning to TRBD1. The CDR3 extends over 15 amino acids. Losses at the gene ends were 6 bases for V and 2 bases for J; bases not matched to a gene: 9. Per the germline V gene, CDR1 is MNHNY and CDR2 is SVGAGI (reference sequence). The CDR3 DNA sequence: TGTGCCAGCAGAGAGACGGGACAGCGGAACTATGGCTACACCTTC. Residues: CASRETGQRNYGYTF.